This TCR beta chain stems from a study of CD8 T cells in Susac syndrome. Purification of the CD8+ and CD4+ T cells relied on negative isolation, and TEMRA cells underwent FACS enrichment. This clonotype was seen once. Random hexamers were used to reverse transcribe an amount of roughly 0.5 to 1 ug RNA. The authors amplified TCR beta CDR3 across 54 Vbeta and 13 Jbeta using immunoSEQ multiplex PCR. TCRdb processed the immunoSEQ multiplex PCR reads anew with MiXCR; each CDR3 protein has one entry. The profile covers 250,000 to 300,000 distinct CDR3 sequences, with 70% to 90% appearing a single time and over 0.09% taken by the ten largest. Sequencing was carried out using CD8+ T cells from PBMCs. The sequence was obtained from a human donor with multiple sclerosis.

CDR3 DNA: TGTGCCAGCAGTTCTGGGGAGCTCACAGACGAGCAGTACTTC. This codes for CASSSGELTDEQYF. The chain links TRBV28 to TRBJ2-7; D might be TRBD2 (5 bases). CDR1 MDHEN and CDR2 SYDVKM come from the germline V gene. The V end lost 4 bases, the J end lost 5 bases, and 15 bases lay between the germline ends. This CDR3 region has 14 residues.